This T cell receptor (beta chain) was recovered during a study of blood T cell repertoires in COVID-19. This CDR3 is built from 12 residues. Looked up from germline, CDR1 is SGHKS and CDR2 is YYEKEE (reference sequence). Trimming took off 0 bases at V and 7 bases at J, with 4 bases between the two ends. The assay was immunoSEQ multiplex PCR, and TCRdb's table has in-frame clones only and misses some. The table has 300,000 to 400,000 clones, more than 70% seen once. A word on this clone: Other nucleotide sequences in the sample specify the same CDR3.

The chain combines TRBV5-5 with TRBJ1-4; D unresolved. This sequence was found in a woman in her twenties or thirties with COVID-19, enrolled during active disease. Specimen: peripheral blood. The CDR3, as DNA: TGTGCCAGCAGCTTGGCCGGTGAAAAACTGTTTTTT. This gives the protein CASSLAGEKLFF.